This section outlines one T cell receptor beta chain sequence together with its context. Antigen specificity is unknown. The data were taken from a study of CD8 T cells in ankylosing spondylitis. TCRdb recomputed calls from the 5' RACE reads with MiXCR, one row per CDR3 protein. The sample lists roughly 440,000 distinct CDR3 sequences, 15% to 20% occurring once. Germline lookup yields CDR1 DFQATT and CDR2 SNEGSKA (reference sequence). The CDR3 consists of 14 residues. V was pared by 3 bases and J by 6 bases, with 15 bases between. Study findings and constraints: Blood from ankylosing spondylitis patients appeared to carry a characteristic eight-variant TCR beta motif.

The chain combines TRBV20-1 with TRBJ1-5, with D maybe TRBD1 (6 bases). The sample taken for sequencing was blood, either unsorted or a sorted T cell fraction (not recorded which). The origin of this receptor is a male donor with ankylosing spondylitis. CDR3 nucleotides: TGCAGTGCTAGCTGGGGGGGCGGAGGTCAGCCCCAGCATTTT. Protein product: CSASWGGGGQPQHF.